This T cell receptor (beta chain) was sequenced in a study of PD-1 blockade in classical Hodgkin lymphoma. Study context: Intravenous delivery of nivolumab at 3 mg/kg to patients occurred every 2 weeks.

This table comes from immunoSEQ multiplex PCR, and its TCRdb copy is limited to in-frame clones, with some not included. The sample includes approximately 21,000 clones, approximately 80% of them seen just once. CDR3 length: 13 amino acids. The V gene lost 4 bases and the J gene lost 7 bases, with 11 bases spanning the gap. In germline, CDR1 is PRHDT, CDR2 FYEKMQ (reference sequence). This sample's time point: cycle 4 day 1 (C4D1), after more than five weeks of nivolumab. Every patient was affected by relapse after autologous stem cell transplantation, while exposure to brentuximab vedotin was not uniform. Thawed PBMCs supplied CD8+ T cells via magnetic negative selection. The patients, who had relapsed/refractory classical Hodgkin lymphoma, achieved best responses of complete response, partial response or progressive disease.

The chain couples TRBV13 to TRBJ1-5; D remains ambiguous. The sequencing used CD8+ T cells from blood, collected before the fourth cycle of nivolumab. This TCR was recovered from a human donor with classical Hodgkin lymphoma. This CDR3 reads CASSSSEVQPQHF. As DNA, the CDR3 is TGTGCCAGCAGCTCCAGTGAGGTGCAGCCCCAGCATTTT.